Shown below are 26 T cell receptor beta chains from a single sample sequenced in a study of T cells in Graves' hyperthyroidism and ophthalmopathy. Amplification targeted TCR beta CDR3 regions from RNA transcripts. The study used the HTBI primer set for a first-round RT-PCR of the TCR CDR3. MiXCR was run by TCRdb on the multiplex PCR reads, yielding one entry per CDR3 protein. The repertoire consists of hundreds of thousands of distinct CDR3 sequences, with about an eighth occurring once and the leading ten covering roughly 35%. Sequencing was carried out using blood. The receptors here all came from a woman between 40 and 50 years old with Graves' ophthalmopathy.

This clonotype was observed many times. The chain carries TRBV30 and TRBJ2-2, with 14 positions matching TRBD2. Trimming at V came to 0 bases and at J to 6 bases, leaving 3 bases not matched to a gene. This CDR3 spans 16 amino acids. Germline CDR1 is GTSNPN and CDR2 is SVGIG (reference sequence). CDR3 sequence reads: CAWSVAGLAGAGELFF. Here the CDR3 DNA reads TGTGCCTGGAGTGTAGCGGGACTAGCGGGAGCCGGGGAGCTGTTTTTT.

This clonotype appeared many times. The CDR3 protein is CASGRLNTEAFF. The CDR3, as DNA: TGTGCCAGCGGACGGCTGAACACTGAAGCTTTCTTT. The rearrangement links TRBV2 to TRBJ1-1; D gene uncertain. Germline assignment: CDR1 SNHLY and CDR2 FYNNEI. V lost 8 bases and J 0 bases, leaving 7 bases between the germline ends. The CDR3 spans 12 residues.

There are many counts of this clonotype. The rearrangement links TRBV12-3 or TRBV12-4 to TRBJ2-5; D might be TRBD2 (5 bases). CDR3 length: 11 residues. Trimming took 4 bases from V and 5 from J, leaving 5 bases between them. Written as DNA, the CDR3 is TGTGCCAGCAGTTGGGAGGAGACCCAGTACTTC. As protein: CASSWEETQYF.

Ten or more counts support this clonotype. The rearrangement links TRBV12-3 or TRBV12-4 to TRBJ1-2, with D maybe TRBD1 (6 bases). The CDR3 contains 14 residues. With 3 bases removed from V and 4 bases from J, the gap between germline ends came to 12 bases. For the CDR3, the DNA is TGTGCCAGCAGTTTGGCAGGGGACCTCTATGGCTACACCTTC. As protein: CASSLAGDLYGYTF.

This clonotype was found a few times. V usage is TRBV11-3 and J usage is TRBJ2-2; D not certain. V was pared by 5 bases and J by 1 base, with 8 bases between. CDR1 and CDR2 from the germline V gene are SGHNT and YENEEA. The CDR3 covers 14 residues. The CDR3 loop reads CASSVYRNTGELFF. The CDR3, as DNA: TGTGCCAGCAGCGTCTATCGGAACACCGGGGAGCTGTTTTTT.

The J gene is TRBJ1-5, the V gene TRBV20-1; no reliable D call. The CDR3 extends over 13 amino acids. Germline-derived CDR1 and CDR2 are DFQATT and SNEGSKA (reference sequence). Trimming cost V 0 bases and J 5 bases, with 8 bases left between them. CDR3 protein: CSARERLDQPQHF. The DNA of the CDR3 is TGCAGTGCTAGAGAAAGGCTTGATCAGCCCCAGCATTTT.

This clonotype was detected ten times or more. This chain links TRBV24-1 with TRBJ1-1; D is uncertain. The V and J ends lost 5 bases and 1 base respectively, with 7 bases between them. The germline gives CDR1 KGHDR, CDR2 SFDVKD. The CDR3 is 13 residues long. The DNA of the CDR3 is TGTGCCACCAGTGCTCAGCAGAACACTGAAGCTTTCTTT. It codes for CATSAQQNTEAFF.

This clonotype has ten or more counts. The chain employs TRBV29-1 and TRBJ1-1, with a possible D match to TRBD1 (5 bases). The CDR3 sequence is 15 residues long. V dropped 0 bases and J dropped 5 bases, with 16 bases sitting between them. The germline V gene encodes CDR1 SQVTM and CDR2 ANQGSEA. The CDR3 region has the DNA TGCAGCGTTGAAGACCCGCAGGGTTTTGTGACTGAAGCTTTCTTT. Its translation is CSVEDPQGFVTEAFF.

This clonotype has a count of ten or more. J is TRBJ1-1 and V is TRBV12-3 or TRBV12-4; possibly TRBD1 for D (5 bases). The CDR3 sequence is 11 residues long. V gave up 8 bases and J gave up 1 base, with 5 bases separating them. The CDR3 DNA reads TGTGCCAGCGGGGCGAACACTGAAGCTTTCTTT. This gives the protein CASGANTEAFF.

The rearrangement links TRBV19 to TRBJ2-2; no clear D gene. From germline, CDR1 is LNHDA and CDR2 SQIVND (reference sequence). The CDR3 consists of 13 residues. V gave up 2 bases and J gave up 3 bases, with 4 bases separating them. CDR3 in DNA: TGTGCCAGTAGTATATTATACACCGGGGAGCTGTTTTTT. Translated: CASSILYTGELFF.

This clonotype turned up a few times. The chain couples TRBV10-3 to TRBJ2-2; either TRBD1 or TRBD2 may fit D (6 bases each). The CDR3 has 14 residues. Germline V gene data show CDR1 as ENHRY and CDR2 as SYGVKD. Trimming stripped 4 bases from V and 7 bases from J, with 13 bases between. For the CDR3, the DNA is TGTGCCATCAGTGCATACAGGGAGGACGGGGAGCTGTTTTTT. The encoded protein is CAISAYREDGELFF.

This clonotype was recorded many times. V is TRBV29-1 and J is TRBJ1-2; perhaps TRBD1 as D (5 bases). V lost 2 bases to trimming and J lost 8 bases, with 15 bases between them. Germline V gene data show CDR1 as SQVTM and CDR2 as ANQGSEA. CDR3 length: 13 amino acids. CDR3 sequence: CSVESLGTGGYTF. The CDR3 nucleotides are TGCAGCGTTGAAAGCTTAGGGACGGGAGGCTACACCTTC.

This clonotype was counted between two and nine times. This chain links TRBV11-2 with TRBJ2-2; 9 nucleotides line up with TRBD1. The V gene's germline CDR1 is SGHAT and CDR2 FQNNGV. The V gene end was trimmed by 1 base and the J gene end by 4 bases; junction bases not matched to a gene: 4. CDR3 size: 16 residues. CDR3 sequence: CASSLASGQGTGELFF. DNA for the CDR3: TGTGCCAGCAGCTTAGCATCGGGACAGGGCACCGGGGAGCTGTTTTTT.

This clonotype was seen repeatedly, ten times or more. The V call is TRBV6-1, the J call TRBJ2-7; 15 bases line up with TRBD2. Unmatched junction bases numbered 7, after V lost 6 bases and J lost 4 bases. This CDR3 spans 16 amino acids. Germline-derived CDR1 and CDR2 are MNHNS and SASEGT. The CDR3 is CASRGGLAGGRYEQYF. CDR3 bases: TGTGCCAGCAGGGGCGGACTAGCGGGAGGGCGGTACGAGCAGTACTTC.

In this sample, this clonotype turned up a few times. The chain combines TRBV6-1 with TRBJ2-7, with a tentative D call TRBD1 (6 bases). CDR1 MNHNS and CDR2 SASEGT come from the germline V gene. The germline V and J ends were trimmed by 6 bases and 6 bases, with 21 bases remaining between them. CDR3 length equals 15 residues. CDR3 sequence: CASRRSWDTGIEQYF. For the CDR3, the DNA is TGTGCCAGCAGAAGGAGCTGGGACACTGGTATCGAGCAGTACTTC.

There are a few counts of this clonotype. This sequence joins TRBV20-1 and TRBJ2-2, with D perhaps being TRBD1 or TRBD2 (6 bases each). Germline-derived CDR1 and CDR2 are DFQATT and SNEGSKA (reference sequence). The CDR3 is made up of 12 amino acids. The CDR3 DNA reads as TGCAAGGGGGGCCCCATCACCGGGGAGCTGTTTTTT. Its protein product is CKGGPITGELFF.

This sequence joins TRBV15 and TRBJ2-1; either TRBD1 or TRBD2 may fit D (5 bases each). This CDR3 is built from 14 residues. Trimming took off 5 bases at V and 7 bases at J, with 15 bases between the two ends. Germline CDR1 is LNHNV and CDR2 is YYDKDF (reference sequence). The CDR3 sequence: CATSGIGTVNEQFF. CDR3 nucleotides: TGTGCCACCAGCGGGATTGGGACGGTTAATGAGCAGTTCTTC.

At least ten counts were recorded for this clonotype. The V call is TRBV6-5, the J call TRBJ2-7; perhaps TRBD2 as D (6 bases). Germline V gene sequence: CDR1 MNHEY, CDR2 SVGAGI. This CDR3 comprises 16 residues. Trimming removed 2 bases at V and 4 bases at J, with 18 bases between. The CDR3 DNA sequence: TGTGCCAGCAGTTACGGTCCAGGAGGGGAAGGATACGAGCAGTACTTC. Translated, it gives CASSYGPGGEGYEQYF.

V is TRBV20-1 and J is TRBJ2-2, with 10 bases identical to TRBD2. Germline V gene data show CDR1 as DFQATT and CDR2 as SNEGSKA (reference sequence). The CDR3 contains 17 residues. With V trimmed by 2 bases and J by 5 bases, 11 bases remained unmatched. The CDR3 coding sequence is TGCAGTGCTAGACCCCGGGCTAGCGGGAGTAGTACCGGGGAGCTGTTTTTT. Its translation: CSARPRASGSSTGELFF.

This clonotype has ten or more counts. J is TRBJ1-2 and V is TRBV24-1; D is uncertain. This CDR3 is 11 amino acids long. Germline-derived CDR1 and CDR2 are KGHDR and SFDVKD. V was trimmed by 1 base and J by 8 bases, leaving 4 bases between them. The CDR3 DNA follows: TGTGCCACCAGTGATTTATTGGGCTACACCTTC. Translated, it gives CATSDLLGYTF.

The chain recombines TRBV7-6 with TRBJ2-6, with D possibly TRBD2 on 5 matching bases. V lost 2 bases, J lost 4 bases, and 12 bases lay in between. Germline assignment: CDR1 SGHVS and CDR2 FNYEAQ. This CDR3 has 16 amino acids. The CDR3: CASSLRPREGANVLTF. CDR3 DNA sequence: TGTGCCAGCAGCTTAAGGCCCCGGGAAGGGGCCAACGTCCTGACTTTC.

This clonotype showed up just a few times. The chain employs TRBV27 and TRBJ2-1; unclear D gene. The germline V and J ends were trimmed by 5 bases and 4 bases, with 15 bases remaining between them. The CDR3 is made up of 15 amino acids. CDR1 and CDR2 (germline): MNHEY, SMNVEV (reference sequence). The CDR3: CASSPGEPLYNEQFF. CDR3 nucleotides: TGTGCCAGCAGTCCTGGTGAGCCCCTATACAATGAGCAGTTCTTC.

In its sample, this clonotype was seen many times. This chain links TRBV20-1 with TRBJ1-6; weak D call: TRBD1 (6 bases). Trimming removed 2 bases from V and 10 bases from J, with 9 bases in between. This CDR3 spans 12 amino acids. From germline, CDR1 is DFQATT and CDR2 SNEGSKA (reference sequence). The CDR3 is CSARTGWSPLHF. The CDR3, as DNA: TGCAGTGCTAGAACAGGGTGGTCACCCCTCCACTTT.

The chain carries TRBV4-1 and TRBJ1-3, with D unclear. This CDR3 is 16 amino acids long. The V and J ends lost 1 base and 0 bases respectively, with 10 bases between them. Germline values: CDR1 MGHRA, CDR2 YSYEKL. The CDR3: CASSQGAGSSGNTIYF. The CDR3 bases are TGCGCCAGCAGCCAAGGCGCGGGGAGCTCTGGAAACACCATATATTTT.

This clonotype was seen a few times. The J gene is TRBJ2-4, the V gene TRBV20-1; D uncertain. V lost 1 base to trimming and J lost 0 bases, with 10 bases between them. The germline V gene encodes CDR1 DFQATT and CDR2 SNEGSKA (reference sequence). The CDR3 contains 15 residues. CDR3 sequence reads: CSARVRRLAKNIQYF. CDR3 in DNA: TGCAGTGCTAGAGTGCGCCGGTTAGCCAAAAACATTCAGTACTTC.

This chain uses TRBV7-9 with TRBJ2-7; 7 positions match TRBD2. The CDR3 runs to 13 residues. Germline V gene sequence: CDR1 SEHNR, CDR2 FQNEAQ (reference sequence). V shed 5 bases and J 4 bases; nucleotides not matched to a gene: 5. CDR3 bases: TGTGCCAGCAGCCCCCTACTAGCGTACGAGCAGTACTTC. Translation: CASSPLLAYEQYF.